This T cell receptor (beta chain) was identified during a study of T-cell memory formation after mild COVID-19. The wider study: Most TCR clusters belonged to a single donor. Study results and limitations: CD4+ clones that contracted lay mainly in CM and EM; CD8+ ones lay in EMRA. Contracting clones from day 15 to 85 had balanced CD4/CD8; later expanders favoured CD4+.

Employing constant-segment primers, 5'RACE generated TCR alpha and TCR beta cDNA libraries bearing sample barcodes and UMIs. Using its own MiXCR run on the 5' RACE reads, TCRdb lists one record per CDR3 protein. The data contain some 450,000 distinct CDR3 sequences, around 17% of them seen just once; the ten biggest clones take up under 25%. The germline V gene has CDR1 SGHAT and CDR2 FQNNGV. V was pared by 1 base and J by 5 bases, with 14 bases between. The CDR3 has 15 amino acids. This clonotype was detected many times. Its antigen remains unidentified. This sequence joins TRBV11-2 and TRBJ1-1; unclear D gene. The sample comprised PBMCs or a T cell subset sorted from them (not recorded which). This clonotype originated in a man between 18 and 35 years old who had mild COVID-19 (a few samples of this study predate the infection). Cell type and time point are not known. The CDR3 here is CASSLGGGLQTEAFF. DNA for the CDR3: TGTGCCAGCAGCTTAGGGGGAGGGCTTCAAACTGAAGCTTTCTTT.